These 5 T cell receptor beta chains originate from one sample sequenced in a study of beta chain features in type 1 diabetes. Study results and limitations: There was a moderate but significant shortening of TCRB CDR3s in all four CD4+ subsets of Type 1 diabetes patients.

These receptors' targets are unknown. Of the isolated RNA, all was reverse transcribed, and so the sequenced material was expressed TCRB transcripts. The data were produced by immunoSEQ multiplex PCR, yet TCRdb's version contains in-frame clones alone and is incomplete. The sample shows under 250,000 clones, approximately 15% of them seen only once. Specimen: naive CD4+ T cells from blood. The origin of the receptors is a man aged 25 to 45 with type 1 diabetes.

CDR3 region: CASSLGQENYGYTF. DNA of the CDR3: TGCGCCAGCAGCTTAGGACAGGAAAACTATGGCTACACCTTC. V is TRBV5-1 and J is TRBJ1-2; TRBD1 agrees at 7 bases. In germline, CDR1 is SGHRS, CDR2 YFSETQ. With V trimmed by 2 bases and J by 2 bases, 3 bases remained unmatched. CDR3 length: 14 amino acids.

This clone showed up just a few times. The genes are TRBV5-1 and TRBJ2-3; 8 nucleotides align to TRBD1. The CDR3 has 15 residues. Germline V gene sequence: CDR1 SGHRS, CDR2 YFSETQ. The junction had 4 bases not matched to a gene; V was cut back by 3 bases and J by 1 base. CDR3 DNA sequence: TGCGCCAGCAGCTGGGGGACAGGAGGCACAGATACGCAGTATTTT. Protein product: CASSWGTGGTDTQYF.

This clone was recorded a few times. The genes are TRBV4-1 and TRBJ1-4; possible D gene TRBD1, 6 bases. Germline CDR1 is MGHRA and CDR2 is YSYEKL. CDR3 length equals 14 residues. The CDR3 loop is CASGDKSTNEKLFF. Here the CDR3 DNA reads TGCGCTTCAGGGGACAAATCAACTAATGAAAAACTGTTTTTT.

The gene calls are TRBV6-5 and TRBJ2-1; TRBD1 is a possible D gene (6 bases). This CDR3 region has 15 residues. CDR1 MNHEY and CDR2 SVGAGI come from the germline V gene. The V end was cut by 3 bases, the J end by 7 bases, with 16 bases between. DNA of the CDR3: TGTGCCAGCAGTTATAACCTCCTACAGGGAAATGAGCAGTTCTTC. Amino acids: CASSYNLLQGNEQFF.

This clone was counted only a few times. The chain is built from TRBV10-3 and TRBJ2-7; 7 nucleotides line up with TRBD1. With 4 bases clipped from V and 2 bases from J, the junction kept 5 bases outside the gene matches. The CDR3 is 14 amino acids. CDR1 and CDR2 (germline): ENHRY, SYGVKD. CDR3 region: CAISAPGQPYEQYF. The CDR3 DNA reads as TGTGCCATCAGTGCCCCGGGACAGCCCTACGAGCAGTACTTC.